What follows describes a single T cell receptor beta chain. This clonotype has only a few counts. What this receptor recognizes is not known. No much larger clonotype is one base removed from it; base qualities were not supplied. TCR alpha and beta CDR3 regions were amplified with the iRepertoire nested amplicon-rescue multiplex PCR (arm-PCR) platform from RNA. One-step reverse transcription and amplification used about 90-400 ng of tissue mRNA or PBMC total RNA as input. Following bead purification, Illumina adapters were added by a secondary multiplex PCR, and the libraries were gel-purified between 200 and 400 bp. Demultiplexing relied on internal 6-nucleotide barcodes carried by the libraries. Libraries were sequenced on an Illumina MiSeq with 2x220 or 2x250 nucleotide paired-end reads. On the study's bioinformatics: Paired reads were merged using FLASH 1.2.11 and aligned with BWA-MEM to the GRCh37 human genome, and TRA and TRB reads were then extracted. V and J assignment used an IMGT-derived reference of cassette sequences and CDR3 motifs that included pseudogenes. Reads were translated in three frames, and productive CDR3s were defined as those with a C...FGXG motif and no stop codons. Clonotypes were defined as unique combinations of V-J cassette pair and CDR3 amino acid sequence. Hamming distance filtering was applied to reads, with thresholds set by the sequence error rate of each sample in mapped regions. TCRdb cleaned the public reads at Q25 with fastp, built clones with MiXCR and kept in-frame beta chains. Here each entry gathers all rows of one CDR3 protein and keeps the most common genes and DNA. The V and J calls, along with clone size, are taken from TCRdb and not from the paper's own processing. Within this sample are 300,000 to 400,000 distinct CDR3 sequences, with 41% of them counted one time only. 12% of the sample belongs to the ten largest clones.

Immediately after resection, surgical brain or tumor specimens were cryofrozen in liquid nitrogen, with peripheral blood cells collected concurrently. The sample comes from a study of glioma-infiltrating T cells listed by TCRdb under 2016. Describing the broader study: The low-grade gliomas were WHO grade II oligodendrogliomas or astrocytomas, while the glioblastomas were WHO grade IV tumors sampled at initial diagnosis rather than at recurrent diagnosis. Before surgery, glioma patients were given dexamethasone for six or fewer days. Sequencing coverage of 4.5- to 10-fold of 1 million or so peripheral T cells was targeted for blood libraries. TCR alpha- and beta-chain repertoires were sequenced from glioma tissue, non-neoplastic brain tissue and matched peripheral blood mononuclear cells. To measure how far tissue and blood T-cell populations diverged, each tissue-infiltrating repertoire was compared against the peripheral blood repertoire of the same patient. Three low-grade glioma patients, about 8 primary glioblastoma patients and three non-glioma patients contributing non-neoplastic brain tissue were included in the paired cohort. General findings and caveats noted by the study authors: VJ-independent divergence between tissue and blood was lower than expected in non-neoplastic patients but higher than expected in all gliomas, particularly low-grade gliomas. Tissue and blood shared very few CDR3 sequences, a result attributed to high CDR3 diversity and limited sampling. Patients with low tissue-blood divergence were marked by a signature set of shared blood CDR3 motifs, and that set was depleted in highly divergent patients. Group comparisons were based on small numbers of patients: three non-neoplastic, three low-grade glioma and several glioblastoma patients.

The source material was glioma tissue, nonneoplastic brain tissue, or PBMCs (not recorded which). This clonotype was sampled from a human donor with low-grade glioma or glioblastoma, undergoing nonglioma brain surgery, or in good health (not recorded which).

The CDR3 region reads CASSYSRDPSYNSPLHF. The DNA reads as follows: TGTGCCAGCAGTTACTCAAGGGACCCCTCCTATAATTCACCCCTCCACTTT. The sequence links TRBV6-5 to TRBJ1-6; a tentative D match to TRBD1 spans 5 bases. Reading from cysteine to phenylalanine, the CDR3 counts 17 amino acids. The DNA shown is the 51-base CDR3, in frame from base 1. CDR1 and CDR2 are read off the germline V gene as MNHEY and SVGAGI. Trimming at the junction amounts to 0 bases on V and 0 bases on J, and the germline ends lie 9 bases apart.